This T cell receptor (beta chain) was obtained from a study of blood T cell repertoires in COVID-19. Study-level background: Sample material is recorded as cDNA or gDNA derived from T cells, B-cell-depleted T cells, or PBMCs.

Recruitment covered roughly 22 US areas and drew participants whose ages spanned roughly 18 to 95 years. In the original workflow: Cell counts per sample came from amplifying reference gene primers. Generated by immunoSEQ multiplex PCR, the TCRdb table keeps only in-frame clones and is missing some. D and trimming were read from the DNA, whereas the V and J calls and clone size are those reported in that table. The data show around 120,000 clones, roughly 90% seen once. Germline values: CDR1 MGHDK, CDR2 SYGVNS. Unmatched junction bases numbered 4, after V lost 6 bases and J lost 4 bases. This CDR3 is built from 13 residues.

The specimen sequenced was PBMCs or T cells enriched from blood (not recorded which). The chain links TRBV25-1 to TRBJ1-1; 8 positions agree with TRBD1. The clonotype comes from a woman in her forties or fifties who had recovered from COVID-19. The CDR3 sequence: CASSQGARTEAFF. The DNA of the CDR3 is TGTGCCAGCAGCCAGGGGGCGCGCACTGAAGCTTTCTTT.